The 30 T cell receptor beta chains presented below share a single source sample, sequenced in a study of blood T cell repertoires in COVID-19. Sequencing was performed with immunoSEQ multiplex PCR; in TCRdb, only in-frame clones are kept and a portion is missing. Among some 270,000 clones listed, around nine tenths were seen once. The specimen was peripheral blood. Every receptor here comes from a man in his forties or fifties with active or convalescent COVID-19.

The CDR3 reads CASILAGAGEQFF. The CDR3 coding sequence is TGTGCCAGCATCTTAGCGGGGGCGGGGGAGCAGTTCTTC. The chain uses TRBV6-5 and TRBJ2-1; TRBD2 aligns across 9 bases. CDR3 length equals 13 residues. CDR1 is MNHEY and CDR2 is SVGAGI in the germline V gene. V lost 7 bases, J lost 10 bases, and 8 bases stayed unmatched.

This chain connects TRBV20-1 to TRBJ2-5, with 8 bases identical to TRBD2. Germline lookup yields CDR1 DFQATT and CDR2 SNEGSKA (reference sequence). This CDR3 spans 16 amino acids. V lost 3 bases to trimming and J lost 2 bases; unmatched junction nucleotides: 11. CDR3 DNA: TGCAGTGCTAGTGACGCAGCGGGAGCAACACAAGAGACCCAGTACTTC. Its translation is CSASDAAGATQETQYF.

In DNA form, the CDR3 reads TGTGCCAGCAGCTGGACAGGGAGGACCGGGGAGCTGTTTTTT. Translating gives CASSWTGRTGELFF. V usage is TRBV11-3 and J usage is TRBJ2-2; 8 nucleotides agree with TRBD1. The CDR3 loop spans 14 amino acids. Germline CDR1 reads SGHNT; CDR2 reads YENEEA. Trimming took 4 bases from V and 5 from J; bases not matched to a gene: 3. The whole variable domain, remainder taken from reference TRBV11-3 and TRBJ2-2, is EAGVVQSPRYKIIEKKQPVAFWCNPISGHNTLYWYLQNLGQGPELLIRYENEEAVDDSQLPKDRFSAERLKGVDSTLKIQPAELGDSAVYLCASSWTGRTGELFFGEGSRLTVL.

This clone was counted ten times or more. The V and J genes are TRBV5-4 and TRBJ2-5, with D perhaps matching TRBD1 (5 bases). Per germline, CDR1 SGHNT and CDR2 YYREEE (reference sequence). Trimming pared 0 bases from V and 4 bases from J, leaving 16 bases between. This CDR3 contains 16 residues. CDR3 sequence reads: CASSLGHSKGRETQYF. CDR3 nucleotide sequence: TGTGCCAGCAGCTTGGGACACTCTAAGGGGCGAGAGACCCAGTACTTC. Drawing the rest from reference TRBV5-4 and TRBJ2-5, the complete variable domain is ETGVTQSPTHLIKTRGQQVTLRCSSQSGHNTVSWYQQALGQGPQFIFQYYREEENGRGNFPPRFSGLQFPNYSSELNVNALELDDSALYLCASSLGHSKGRETQYFGPGTRLLVL.

This chain joins TRBV5-6 and TRBJ2-5; no definite D call. Per germline, CDR1 SGHDT and CDR2 YYEEEE. V was pared by 0 bases and J by 1 base, with 7 bases between. CDR3 size: 14 residues. The CDR3 sequence is CASSLVGLQETQYF. CDR3 sequence (DNA): TGTGCCAGCAGCTTGGTTGGGCTCCAAGAGACCCAGTACTTC. The complete variable domain, with remaining parts taken from reference TRBV5-6 and TRBJ2-5, reads DAGVTQSPTHLIKTRGQQVTLRCSPKSGHDTVSWYQQALGQGPQFIFQYYEEEERQRGNFPDRFSGHQFPNYSSELNVNALLLGDSALYLCASSLVGLQETQYFGPGTRLLVL.

This clone came up a few times. The CDR3 DNA sequence: TGTGCCAGCAGCCCGGGGGGAGGGAGGGTTCCCTACAATGAGCAGTTCTTC. Amino acid sequence: CASSPGGGRVPYNEQFF. This chain joins TRBV3-1 (or the pseudogene TRBV3-2) and TRBJ2-1; 7 nucleotides agree with TRBD2. CDR3 length: 17 amino acids. Germline CDR1 and CDR2: LGHDT and YNNKEL (reference sequence). V shed 4 bases, J shed 2 bases, and the junction held 11 bases outside the gene matches.

This clone has a handful of counts. This rearrangement joins TRBV5-1 to TRBJ1-5, with D maybe TRBD1 (6 bases). This CDR3 region has 16 residues. Per germline, CDR1 SGHRS and CDR2 YFSETQ. The germline V and J ends were trimmed by 7 bases and 1 base, with 18 bases remaining between them. Here the CDR3 DNA reads TGCGCCAGCCCCACCCCGTCACAGGGCAGCAATCAGCCCCAGCATTTT. Encoded protein: CASPTPSQGSNQPQHF. The full variable domain, completed using reference TRBV5-1 and TRBJ1-5, is KAGVTQTPRYLIKTRGQQVTLSCSPISGHRSVSWYQQTPGQGLQFLFEYFSETQRNKGNFPGRFSGRQFSNSRSEMNVSTLELGDSALYLCASPTPSQGSNQPQHFGDGTRLSIL.

The chain employs TRBV12-3 or TRBV12-4 and TRBJ1-1; 7 bases match TRBD1. The length of the CDR3 is 13 residues. The V gene end was trimmed by 2 bases and the J gene end by 8 bases; junction bases not matched to a gene: 5. This CDR3 is CASSLSGQPEAFF. CDR3 DNA sequence: TGTGCCAGCAGTTTATCGGGACAGCCCGAAGCTTTCTTT.

The rearrangement joins TRBV18 to TRBJ1-5; 9 bases map to TRBD1. Germline CDR1 reads KGHSH; CDR2 reads LQKENI. J lost 2 bases, V lost 3 bases, and 11 bases had no gene match. The CDR3 has 18 amino acids. In nucleotides, the CDR3 is TGTGCCAGCTCACCTCAAGTGGGGACAGGGTCGGGCAATCAGCCCCAGCATTTT. It specifies CASSPQVGTGSGNQPQHF.

The chain has TRBV3-1 (or the pseudogene TRBV3-2) and TRBJ1-3, with 8 bases aligning to TRBD1. Germline V gene data show CDR1 as LGHDT and CDR2 as YNNKEL (reference sequence). With V trimmed by 5 bases and J by 4 bases, 4 bases remained unmatched. This CDR3 is 14 amino acids long. CDR3 amino acids: CASSFRGQGNTIYF. DNA of the CDR3: TGTGCCAGCAGCTTCAGGGGGCAAGGAAACACCATATATTTT.

V and J are TRBV5-5 and TRBJ1-2; 12 nucleotides agree with TRBD1. The J segment lost 0 bases and the V segment lost 2 bases, leaving 14 bases of the junction unmatched. Germline CDR1 is SGHKS and CDR2 is YYEKEE (reference sequence). CDR3 length: 20 amino acids. The CDR3 DNA follows: TGTGCCAGCAGCTTCCCCTCAGACGGGACAGGGGGCTTAGCTAACTATGGCTACACCTTC. Protein product: CASSFPSDGTGGLANYGYTF.

This rearrangement joins TRBV3-1 (or the pseudogene TRBV3-2) to TRBJ1-4, with TRBD1 as a possible D gene (6 bases). Germline CDR1 reads LGHDT; CDR2 reads YNNKEL (reference sequence). V was cut by 1 base and J by 5 bases, with 14 bases left in between. The CDR3 is 16 residues long. CDR3 coding DNA: TGTGCCAGCAGCCAAGGGTTGGGAACAGGGAATGAAAAACTGTTTTTT. Translation gives CASSQGLGTGNEKLFF.

The gene calls are TRBV12-3 or TRBV12-4 and TRBJ2-5; the D is unclear. V lost 6 bases, J lost 2 bases, and 4 bases lay in between. There are 11 residues in the CDR3. For the CDR3, the DNA is TGTGCCAGCAGACAACAAGAGACCCAGTACTTC. Translating gives CASRQQETQYF.

CDR3 sequence reads: CASSPMTGASSYNSPLHF. In DNA, the CDR3 is TGTGCCAGCTCACCAATGACAGGGGCAAGCTCCTATAATTCACCCCTCCACTTT. The chain has TRBV18 and TRBJ1-6; 8 bases line up with TRBD1. There are 18 residues in the CDR3. V dropped 2 bases and J dropped 0; count of bases not matched to a gene: 6. The germline gives CDR1 KGHSH, CDR2 LQKENI.

The genes are TRBV9 and TRBJ1-4; TRBD1 might be the D (6 bases). V lost 4 bases, J lost 3 bases, and 19 bases lay in between. The CDR3 is 17 residues long. CDR1 and CDR2 from the germline V gene are SGDLS and YYNGEE. CDR3 region: CASSPSDSDGPNEKLFF. The CDR3 DNA reads as TGTGCCAGCAGCCCCTCGGACAGCGATGGGCCTAATGAAAAACTGTTTTTT.

The chain uses TRBV2 and TRBJ1-5; the match to TRBD1 covers 7 bases. The junction had 10 bases not matched to a gene; V was cut back by 6 bases and J by 5 bases. The CDR3 runs to 15 residues. Germline V gene sequence: CDR1 SNHLY, CDR2 FYNNEI. The CDR3 bases are TGTGCCAGCAGGCAATTCGGGACAGCAGATCAGCCCCAGCATTTT. This translates into CASRQFGTADQPQHF.

This rearrangement joins TRBV18 to TRBJ1-4; unclear D gene. Trimming pared 2 bases from V and 7 bases from J, leaving 8 bases between. The CDR3 is 13 amino acids. Germline CDR1 and CDR2: KGHSH and LQKENI. CDR3 loop: CASSPGESEKLFF. CDR3 DNA sequence: TGTGCCAGCTCACCAGGGGAGAGTGAAAAACTGTTTTTT.

The rearrangement uses TRBV4-2 and TRBJ1-5, with 8 bases lining up with TRBD1. J gave up 5 bases and V 0 bases, and 9 bases lay outside the gene matches. The CDR3 sequence is 17 residues long. The germline CDR1 and CDR2 sequences are LGHNA and YNFKEQ. CDR3 bases: TGTGCCAGCAGCCAAGATCTTGACAGGGGCACCCATCAGCCCCAGCATTTT. This sequence encodes CASSQDLDRGTHQPQHF.

The chain recombines TRBV30 with TRBJ2-3, with D possibly matching TRBD2 (5 bases). Germline V CDR1 and CDR2: GTSNPN, SVGIG (reference sequence). The CDR3 consists of 14 residues. With 8 bases removed from V and 3 bases from J, the gap between germline ends came to 18 bases. As DNA, the CDR3 is TGTGCCGCCCGCGGGCAGCTTTGGACAGATACGCAGTATTTT. This sequence encodes CAARGQLWTDTQYF. Using reference TRBV30 and TRBJ2-3 for the parts outside the CDR3, the full variable domain is SQTIHQWPATLVQPVGSPLSLECTVEGTSNPNLYWYRQAAGRGLQLLFYSVGIGQISSEVPQNLSASRPQDRQFILSSKKLLLSDSGFYLCAARGQLWTDTQYFGPGTRLTVL.

This clone showed up just a few times. The chain combines TRBV28 with TRBJ2-7; D unresolved. V dropped 1 base and J dropped 1 base, with 23 bases sitting between them. Looked up from germline, CDR1 is MDHEN and CDR2 is SYDVKM. The length of the CDR3 is 19 residues. CDR3 loop: CASSLSSRPTTAISYEQYF. The CDR3 nucleotides read TGTGCCAGCAGTTTATCTTCTCGACCGACAACCGCGATTTCCTACGAGCAGTACTTC.

V usage is TRBV19 and J usage is TRBJ1-1; D might be TRBD1 (5 bases). The V gene lost 6 bases and the J gene lost 6 bases, with 23 bases spanning the gap. Germline values: CDR1 LNHDA, CDR2 SQIVND (reference sequence). The CDR3 runs 16 residues. CDR3 DNA sequence: TGTGCCAGTAGAGGCCTAAACAGGCGCAGGAAGGCTGAAGCTTTCTTT. Encoded protein: CASRGLNRRRKAEAFF.

The chain joins TRBV7-8 to TRBJ2-5, with 8 positions matching TRBD1. The germline V gene has CDR1 SGHVS and CDR2 FQNEAQ. The CDR3 covers 15 residues. V lost 4 bases, J lost 4 bases, and 8 bases stayed unmatched. Here the CDR3 DNA reads TGTGCCAGCAGCTCTTTGACAGGGGACGGAGAGACCCAGTACTTC. As protein: CASSSLTGDGETQYF.

The J gene is TRBJ2-7, the V gene TRBV7-6, with a possible D match to TRBD1 (6 bases). Trimming left V 4 bases short and J 6 bases short, with 16 bases between. Germline-derived CDR1 and CDR2 are SGHVS and FNYEAQ. The CDR3 contains 14 residues. The CDR3 bases are TGTGCCAGCAGCTCCAGACAGGACTCAGGCGAGCAGTACTTC. The encoded protein is CASSSRQDSGEQYF.

This chain links TRBV19 with TRBJ1-3; D is ambiguous. Between the trimmed V and J ends, which lost 7 bases and 0 bases, there was a span of 13 bases. Germline CDR1 reads LNHDA; CDR2 reads SQIVND (reference sequence). The CDR3 extends over 15 amino acids. CDR3 sequence reads: CASNEQSSSGNTIYF. The CDR3 bases are TGTGCCAGTAACGAACAGTCGAGCTCTGGAAACACCATATATTTT.

On this clone: The junction shows a germline mismatch at one end, possibly a read error. The rearrangement uses TRBV6-1 and TRBJ2-7; 8 bases agree with TRBD1. This CDR3 comprises 11 residues. Per germline, CDR1 MNHNS and CDR2 SASEGT. This CDR3 reads CASSEGTGSVF. The CDR3, as DNA: TGTGCCAGCAGTGAAGGGACAGGGTCCGTTTTC.

This sequence joins TRBV19 and TRBJ2-1, with 9 bases aligning to TRBD2. The CDR3 has 14 residues. Germline values: CDR1 LNHDA, CDR2 SQIVND (reference sequence). Trimming cost V 6 bases and J 6 bases; bases outside gene matches: 6. This CDR3 reads CASRRGLAFNEQFF. CDR3 sequence (DNA): TGTGCCAGTAGGCGGGGACTAGCTTTCAATGAGCAGTTCTTC.

This chain connects TRBV19 to TRBJ2-3; D not resolved. CDR1 is LNHDA and CDR2 is SQIVND in the germline V gene (reference sequence). CDR3 length equals 15 residues. Trimming removed 3 bases from V and 1 base from J, with 11 bases in between. The CDR3 loop reads CASSIPSTRTDTQYF. The CDR3 nucleotides read TGTGCCAGTAGTATCCCTTCCACTCGCACAGATACGCAGTATTTT. The full variable domain, with the rest looked up from reference TRBV19 and TRBJ2-3, is DGGITQSPKYLFRKEGQNVTLSCEQNLNHDAMYWYRQDPGQGLRLIYYSQIVNDFQKGDIAEGYSVSREKKESFPLTVTSAQKNPTAFYLCASSIPSTRTDTQYFGPGTRLTVL.

This clone was found once. J is TRBJ2-1 and V is TRBV3-1 (or the pseudogene TRBV3-2), with TRBD2 matching over 11 bases. With V trimmed by 0 bases and J by 6 bases, 7 bases remained unmatched. CDR3 size: 17 residues. Per germline, CDR1 LGHDT and CDR2 YNNKEL (reference sequence). This CDR3 is CASSQDWTSGPTNEQFF. Written as DNA, the CDR3 is TGTGCCAGCAGCCAAGATTGGACTAGCGGGCCAACCAATGAGCAGTTCTTC.

This rearrangement joins TRBV11-3 to TRBJ1-6; 7 bases agree with TRBD1. This CDR3 spans 19 amino acids. Germline assignment: CDR1 SGHNT and CDR2 YENEEA. V shed 1 base, J shed 0 bases, and the junction held 9 bases outside the gene matches. The CDR3 spells CASSLGDGTAFSYNSPLHF. CDR3 bases: TGTGCCAGCAGCTTAGGGGACGGGACAGCCTTCTCCTATAATTCACCCCTCCACTTT.

The rearrangement joins TRBV6-1 to TRBJ1-1; TRBD1 aligns across 7 bases. Unmatched junction bases numbered 4, after V lost 2 bases and J lost 4 bases. CDR1 is MNHNS and CDR2 is SASEGT in the germline V gene. The length of the CDR3 is 14 residues. Written as DNA, the CDR3 is TGTGCCAGCAGTGAAAACCCAGGGGGCACTGAAGCTTTCTTT. Its protein is CASSENPGGTEAFF.